These 22 T cell receptor beta chains were all obtained from the same sample, sequenced in a study of blood T cell repertoires in COVID-19. Here immunoSEQ multiplex PCR was the method, and the copy in TCRdb shows in-frame clones only, minus some. The sample has roughly 250,000 clones, 70% to 85% seen once. The sample taken for sequencing was peripheral blood. The receptor source for this set is a woman between 40 and 55 years old with active or convalescent COVID-19.

The chain joins TRBV6-5 to TRBJ1-2; the D gene is possibly TRBD1 (5 bases). The CDR3 runs 13 residues. Trimming shortened V by 6 bases and J by 8 bases, and 16 bases separated the two germline ends. CDR1 and CDR2 from the germline V gene are MNHEY and SVGAGI. CDR3 sequence (DNA): TGTGCCAGCAGCACGGGGGAGCCCCGGGGCTACACCTTC. Protein: CASSTGEPRGYTF.

V is TRBV10-2 and J is TRBJ1-3, with TRBD1 as a possible D gene (6 bases). V was clipped by 4 bases and J by 4 bases, with 11 bases between them. The germline V gene has CDR1 WSHSY and CDR2 SAAADI. CDR3 length: 14 amino acids. CDR3 DNA: TGCGCCAGCAGTGCCCCGGGGGGCGGAAACACCATATATTTT. It specifies CASSAPGGGNTIYF.

The J gene is TRBJ2-7, the V gene TRBV28, with 9 bases aligning to TRBD1. CDR1 is MDHEN and CDR2 is SYDVKM in the germline V gene. The CDR3 spans 13 residues. CDR3 residues: CACRDRVTDELYV. As DNA, the CDR3 is TGTGCCTGCAGGGACAGGGTTACCGACGAGCTGTACGTC.

This clone was counted only a few times. As DNA, the CDR3 is TGTGCCATCAGTGCTACAGGGGCTAGCAATCAGCCCCAGCATTTT. Amino acids: CAISATGASNQPQHF. The V gene is TRBV10-3, the J gene TRBJ1-5; TRBD1 aligns across 7 bases. The CDR3 is 15 amino acids. In germline, CDR1 is ENHRY, CDR2 SYGVKD. Unmatched junction bases numbered 3, after V lost 4 bases and J lost 0 bases.

The chain has TRBV10-3 and TRBJ2-3; D possibly corresponds to TRBD1 (7 bases). Per germline, CDR1 ENHRY and CDR2 SYGVKD. The CDR3 is 14 residues long. The ends were cut back, 11 bases at V and 2 bases at J, with 17 bases in the middle. The CDR3 is CAVSGDRLTDTQYF. As DNA, the CDR3 is TGTGCCGTCTCGGGGGACAGACTCACAGATACGCAGTATTTT.

The J gene is TRBJ2-1, the V gene TRBV9; D not resolved. V was pared by 0 bases and J by 3 bases, with 4 bases between. The CDR3 covers 13 residues. Germline CDR1 and CDR2: SGDLS and YYNGEE. The DNA of the CDR3 is TGTGCCAGCAGCGTAGGAGACTACAATGAGCAGTTCTTC. Residues: CASSVGDYNEQFF.

Many counts were recorded for this clone. No DNA is shown, since the ends of the CDR3 on it are uncertain; the CDR3 is the one TCRdb lists. This chain links TRBV12-2 with TRBJ1-5; TRBD1 is taken as the D call from the table, unchecked against the DNA. TRBV12-2 is recorded as a pseudogene. The CDR3 spans 17 amino acids, including both terminal residues. This chain's CDR3 is CASRLVGQGAGNQPQHF.

The chain employs TRBV5-1 and TRBJ1-4, with TRBD1 matching 11 bases. With V trimmed by 4 bases and J by 0 bases, 5 bases remained unmatched. CDR3 size: 17 residues. The germline CDR1 and CDR2 sequences are SGHRS and YFSETQ. CDR3 in DNA: TGCGCCAGCAGCGTCAAGGGACAGGGGGCAACTAATGAAAAACTGTTTTTT. Translating gives CASSVKGQGATNEKLFF.

This chain uses TRBV2 with TRBJ1-5; TRBD1 might be the D (5 bases). Germline V lookup: CDR1 SNHLY, CDR2 FYNNEI. The CDR3 covers 15 residues. The V end lost 2 bases, the J end lost 6 bases, and 14 bases lay between the germline ends. CDR3 sequence reads: CASSEFWQGGQPQHF. The CDR3 nucleotides read TGTGCCAGCAGTGAATTTTGGCAGGGCGGTCAGCCCCAGCATTTT.

J is TRBJ1-5 and V is TRBV28; 9 bases agree with TRBD1. This CDR3 is built from 15 residues. Germline V gives CDR1 MDHEN, CDR2 SYDVKM. The trim removed 5 bases at V and 7 bases at J, leaving 9 bases unmatched. This CDR3 is CASSAQTGGGQPQHF. The CDR3 DNA reads as TGTGCCAGCAGTGCGCAGACAGGGGGAGGCCAGCCCCAGCATTTT. Complete variable domain (other parts from reference TRBV28 and TRBJ1-5): DVKVTQSSRYLVKRTGEKVFLECVQDMDHENMFWYRQDPGLGLRLIYFSYDVKMKEKGDIPEGYSVSREKKERFSLILESASTNQTSMYLCASSAQTGGGQPQHFGDGTRLSIL.

This clone was counted between two and nine times. The chain combines TRBV19 with TRBJ1-1, with D tentatively TRBD1 (6 bases). Trimming shortened V by 3 bases and J by 2 bases, and 13 bases separated the two germline ends. This CDR3 spans 15 amino acids. From germline, CDR1 is LNHDA and CDR2 SQIVND (reference sequence). CDR3 in DNA: TGTGCCAGTAGTATCTCTGGGGGCTCTAACACTGAAGCTTTCTTT. The encoded protein is CASSISGGSNTEAFF.

The V and J genes are TRBV5-4 and TRBJ1-4; 8 bases are shared with TRBD1. The CDR3 loop spans 15 amino acids. After removal of 4 bases from V and 7 bases from J, the junction contained 9 bases not matched to a gene. Germline V gene data show CDR1 as SGHNT and CDR2 as YYREEE (reference sequence). CDR3 sequence: CASSTRTGNIEKLFF. The CDR3 nucleotides are TGTGCCAGCAGCACCCGGACAGGGAACATTGAAAAACTGTTTTTT.

V gene TRBV28 combines with J gene TRBJ2-7; D gene unclear. The CDR3 is made up of 10 amino acids. V lost 10 bases and J 6 bases, leaving 10 bases between the germline ends. CDR1 MDHEN and CDR2 SYDVKM come from the germline V gene. CDR3 DNA: TGTGCCAACCCGAACTGCGAGCAGTACTTC. Protein product: CANPNCEQYF. The full variable domain, completed using reference TRBV28 and TRBJ2-7, is DVKVTQSSRYLVKRTGEKVFLECVQDMDHENMFWYRQDPGLGLRLIYFSYDVKMKEKGDIPEGYSVSREKKERFSLILESASTNQTSMYLCANPNCEQYFGPGTRLTVT.

The sample holds a few counts of this clone. The rearrangement joins TRBV5-1 to TRBJ2-1; 10 bases map to TRBD2. V lost 2 bases to trimming and J lost 7 bases; unmatched junction nucleotides: 9. The CDR3 is 16 amino acids. Germline loops: CDR1 SGHRS, CDR2 YFSETQ. In DNA form, the CDR3 reads TGCGCCAGCAGCTTAGCCGGGACTAGCGTTACTAATGAGCAGTTCTTC. Its protein product is CASSLAGTSVTNEQFF.

As concerns this clone: Other DNA sequences in this specimen translate into the identical CDR3. V is TRBV18 and J is TRBJ1-4, with 8 bases identical to TRBD1. J lost 3 bases, V lost 4 bases, and 4 bases had no gene match. Germline CDR1 KGHSH, CDR2 LQKENI. The CDR3 has 15 residues. CDR3 sequence reads: CASSLRQGSNEKLFF. Written as DNA, the CDR3 is TGTGCCAGCTCACTGCGACAGGGGTCTAATGAAAAACTGTTTTTT. The full variable domain, completed using reference TRBV18 and TRBJ1-4, is NAGVMQNPRHLVRRRGQEARLRCSPMKGHSHVYWYRQLPEEGLKFMVYLQKENIIDESGMPKERFSAEFPKEGPSILRIQQVVRGDSAAYFCASSLRQGSNEKLFFGSGTQLSVL.

The chain recombines TRBV2 with TRBJ2-2, with 10 bases identical to TRBD2. Looked up from germline, CDR1 is SNHLY and CDR2 is FYNNEI. The CDR3 totals 17 residues. J gave up 2 bases and V 2 bases, and 5 bases lay outside the gene matches. CDR3 in amino acids: CASSEKASGGNTGELFF. DNA of the CDR3: TGTGCCAGCAGTGAAAAGGCTAGCGGGGGAAACACCGGGGAGCTGTTTTTT.

In this sample, this clone turned up a few times. The V call is TRBV4-1, the J call TRBJ1-2; D is ambiguous. The germline CDR1 and CDR2 sequences are MGHRA and YSYEKL. The length of the CDR3 is 14 residues. Trimming took 1 base from V and 0 from J, leaving 6 bases between them. CDR3 protein: CASSQVTANYGYTF. The CDR3 DNA follows: TGCGCCAGCAGCCAAGTTACGGCTAACTATGGCTACACCTTC.

The V gene is TRBV7-3, the J gene TRBJ1-1, with D possibly TRBD1 on 5 matching bases. This CDR3 region has 15 residues. Per germline, CDR1 SGHTA and CDR2 FQGTGA. The V and J ends lost 2 bases and 1 base respectively, with 11 bases between them. In nucleotides, the CDR3 is TGTGCCAGCAGCTTAGGTATTAGGGGGAACACTGAAGCTTTCTTT. Encoded protein: CASSLGIRGNTEAFF.

V is TRBV27 and J is TRBJ1-2, with 7 bases lining up with TRBD1. CDR1 MNHEY and CDR2 SMNVEV come from the germline V gene (reference sequence). V gave up 6 bases and J gave up 3 bases; unmatched junction bases: 13. The CDR3 covers 16 residues. In DNA, the CDR3 is TGTGCCAGCAGCCGAACGACAGGGCCCTATTACTATGGCTACACCTTC. Residues: CASSRTTGPYYYGYTF.

The rearrangement joins TRBV28 to TRBJ1-6; weak D call: TRBD1 (5 bases). Germline V gives CDR1 MDHEN, CDR2 SYDVKM. The CDR3 is made up of 11 amino acids. The ends were cut back, 7 bases at V and 12 bases at J, with 10 bases in the middle. DNA of the CDR3: TGTGCCAGCACCTCCGGGGGACCCCTCCACTTT. It encodes CASTSGGPLHF.

The V and J genes are TRBV7-9 and TRBJ1-2, with D possibly being TRBD1 (5 bases). Germline CDR1 and CDR2: SEHNR and FQNEAQ (reference sequence). Trimming took 6 bases from V and 4 from J, leaving 18 bases between them. The CDR3 contains 15 residues. CDR3 in amino acids: CASSPLGAGIYGYTF. CDR3 bases: TGTGCCAGCAGTCCCCTAGGGGCTGGGATCTATGGCTACACCTTC.

The CDR3 spells CASSDQVYQPQHF. The CDR3 nucleotides are TGTGCCAGCTCAGACCAGGTGTACCAGCCCCAGCATTTT. The chain links TRBV12-3 or TRBV12-4 to TRBJ1-5; D call uncertain. The CDR3 totals 13 residues. V was clipped by 8 bases and J by 7 bases, with 15 bases between them.